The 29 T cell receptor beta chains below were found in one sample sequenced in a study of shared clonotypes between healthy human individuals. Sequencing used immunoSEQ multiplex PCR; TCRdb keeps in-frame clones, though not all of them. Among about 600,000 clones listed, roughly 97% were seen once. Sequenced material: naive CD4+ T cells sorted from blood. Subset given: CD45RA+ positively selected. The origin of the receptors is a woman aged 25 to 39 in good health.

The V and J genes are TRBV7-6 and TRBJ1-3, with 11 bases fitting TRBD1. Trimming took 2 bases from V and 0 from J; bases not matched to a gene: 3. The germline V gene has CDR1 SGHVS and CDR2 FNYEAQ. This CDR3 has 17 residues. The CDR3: CASSLRTGGFSGNTIYF. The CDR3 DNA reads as TGTGCCAGCAGCTTACGGACAGGGGGCTTCTCTGGAAACACCATATATTTT.

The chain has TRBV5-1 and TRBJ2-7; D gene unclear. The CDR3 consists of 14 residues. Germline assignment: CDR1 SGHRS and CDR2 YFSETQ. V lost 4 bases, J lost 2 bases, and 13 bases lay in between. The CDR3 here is CASSQTSEPYEQYF. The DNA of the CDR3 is TGCGCCAGCAGCCAGACATCCGAACCCTACGAGCAGTACTTC.

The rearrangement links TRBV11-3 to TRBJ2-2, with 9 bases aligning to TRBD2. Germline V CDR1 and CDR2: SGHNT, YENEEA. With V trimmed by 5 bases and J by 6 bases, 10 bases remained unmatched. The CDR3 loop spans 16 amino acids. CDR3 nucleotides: TGTGCCAGCAGCACTTTAGCGGGAGCCGGGGCCGGGGAGCTGTTTTTT. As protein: CASSTLAGAGAGELFF. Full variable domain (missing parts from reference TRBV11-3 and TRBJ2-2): EAGVVQSPRYKIIEKKQPVAFWCNPISGHNTLYWYLQNLGQGPELLIRYENEEAVDDSQLPKDRFSAERLKGVDSTLKIQPAELGDSAVYLCASSTLAGAGAGELFFGEGSRLTVL.

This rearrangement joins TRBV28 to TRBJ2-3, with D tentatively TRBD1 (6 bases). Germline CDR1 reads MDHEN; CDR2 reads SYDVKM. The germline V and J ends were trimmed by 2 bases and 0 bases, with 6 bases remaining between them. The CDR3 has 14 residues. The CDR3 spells CASSLRGSTDTQYF. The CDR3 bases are TGTGCCAGCAGTTTAAGGGGGAGCACAGATACGCAGTATTTT. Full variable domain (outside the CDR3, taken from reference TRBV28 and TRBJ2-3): DVKVTQSSRYLVKRTGEKVFLECVQDMDHENMFWYRQDPGLGLRLIYFSYDVKMKEKGDIPEGYSVSREKKERFSLILESASTNQTSMYLCASSLRGSTDTQYFGPGTRLTVL.

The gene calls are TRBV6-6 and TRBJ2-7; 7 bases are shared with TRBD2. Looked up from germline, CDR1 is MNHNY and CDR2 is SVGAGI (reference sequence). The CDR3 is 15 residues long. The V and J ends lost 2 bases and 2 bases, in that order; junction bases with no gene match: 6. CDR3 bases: TGTGCCAGCAGTTACCGTGGGGGGGAGGCCTACGAGCAGTACTTC. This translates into CASSYRGGEAYEQYF.

The CDR3 loop reads CASSLYLAGGPGETQYF. The CDR3 DNA follows: TGCGCCAGCAGCTTGTACCTAGCGGGAGGGCCAGGGGAGACCCAGTACTTC. V and J are TRBV5-1 and TRBJ2-5; 12 bases match TRBD2. CDR3 size: 17 residues. V was clipped by 1 base and J by 5 bases; unmatched bases: 9. From germline, CDR1 is SGHRS and CDR2 YFSETQ.

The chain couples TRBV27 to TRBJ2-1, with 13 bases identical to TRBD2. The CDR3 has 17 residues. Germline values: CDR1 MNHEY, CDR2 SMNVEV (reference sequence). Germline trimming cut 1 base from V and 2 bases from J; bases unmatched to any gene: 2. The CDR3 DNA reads TGTGCCAGCAGTTTATTGGGGACTAGCGGGACCTACAATGAGCAGTTCTTC. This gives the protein CASSLLGTSGTYNEQFF.

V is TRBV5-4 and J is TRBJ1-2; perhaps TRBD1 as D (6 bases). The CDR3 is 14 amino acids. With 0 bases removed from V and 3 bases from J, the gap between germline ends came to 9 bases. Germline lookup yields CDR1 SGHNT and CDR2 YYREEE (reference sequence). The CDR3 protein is CASSLVPGDYGYTF. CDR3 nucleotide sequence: TGTGCCAGCAGCTTGGTACCAGGGGACTATGGCTACACCTTC.

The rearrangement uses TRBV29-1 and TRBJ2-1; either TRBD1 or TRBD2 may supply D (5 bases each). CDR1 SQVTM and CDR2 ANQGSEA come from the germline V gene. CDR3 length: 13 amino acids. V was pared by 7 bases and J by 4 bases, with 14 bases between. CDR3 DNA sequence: TGCAGCGCTAAAAAGGGACCTTACAATGAGCAGTTCTTC. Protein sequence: CSAKKGPYNEQFF.

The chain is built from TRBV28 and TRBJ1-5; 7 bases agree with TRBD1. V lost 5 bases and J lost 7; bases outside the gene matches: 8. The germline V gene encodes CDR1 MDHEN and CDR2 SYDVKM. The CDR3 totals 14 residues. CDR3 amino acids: CASSRQGGGQPQHF. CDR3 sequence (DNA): TGTGCCAGCAGTCGACAGGGCGGAGGCCAGCCCCAGCATTTT.

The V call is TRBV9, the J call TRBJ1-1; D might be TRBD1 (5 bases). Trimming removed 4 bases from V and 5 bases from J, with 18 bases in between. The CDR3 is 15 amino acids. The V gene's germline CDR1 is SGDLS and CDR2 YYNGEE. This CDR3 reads CASSLLGGEGTEAFF. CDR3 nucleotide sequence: TGTGCCAGCAGCCTCCTCGGGGGGGAAGGGACTGAAGCTTTCTTT.

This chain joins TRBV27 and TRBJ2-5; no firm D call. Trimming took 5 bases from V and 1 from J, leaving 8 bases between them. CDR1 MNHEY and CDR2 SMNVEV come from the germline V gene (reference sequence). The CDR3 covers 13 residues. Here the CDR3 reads CASSPITQETQYF. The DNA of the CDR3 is TGTGCCAGCAGTCCCATCACCCAAGAGACCCAGTACTTC.

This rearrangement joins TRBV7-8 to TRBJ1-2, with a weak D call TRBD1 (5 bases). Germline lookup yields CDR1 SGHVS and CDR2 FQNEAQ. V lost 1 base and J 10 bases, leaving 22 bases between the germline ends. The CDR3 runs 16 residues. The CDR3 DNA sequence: TGTGCCAGCAGCTTAGTGCCCGGGGGTAGCGGCGTTTCCTACACCTTC. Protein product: CASSLVPGGSGVSYTF.

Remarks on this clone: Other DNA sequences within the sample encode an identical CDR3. CDR3 amino acids: CASSPGLAGTGELFF. In nucleotides, the CDR3 is TGTGCCAGCAGTCCGGGACTAGCGGGCACCGGGGAGCTGTTTTTT. The gene calls are TRBV2 and TRBJ2-2; 12 bases line up with TRBD2. Germline trimming cut 5 bases from V and 4 bases from J; bases unmatched to any gene: 2. CDR3 length equals 15 residues. CDR1 SNHLY and CDR2 FYNNEI come from the germline V gene.

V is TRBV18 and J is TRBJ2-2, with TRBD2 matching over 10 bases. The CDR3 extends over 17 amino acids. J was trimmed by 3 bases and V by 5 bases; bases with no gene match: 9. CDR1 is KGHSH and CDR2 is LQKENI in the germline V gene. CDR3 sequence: CASSFLAGAGDTGELFF. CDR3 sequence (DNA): TGTGCCAGCTCATTTCTAGCGGGAGCCGGCGACACCGGGGAGCTGTTTTTT.

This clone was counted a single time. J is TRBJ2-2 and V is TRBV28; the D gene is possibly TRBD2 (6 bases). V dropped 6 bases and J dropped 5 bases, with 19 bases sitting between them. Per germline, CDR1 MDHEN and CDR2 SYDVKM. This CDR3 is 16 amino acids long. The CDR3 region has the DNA TGTGCCAGCAGCGGAGGGCGGCTTAGTTCAACCGGGGAGCTGTTTTTT. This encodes CASSGGRLSSTGELFF.

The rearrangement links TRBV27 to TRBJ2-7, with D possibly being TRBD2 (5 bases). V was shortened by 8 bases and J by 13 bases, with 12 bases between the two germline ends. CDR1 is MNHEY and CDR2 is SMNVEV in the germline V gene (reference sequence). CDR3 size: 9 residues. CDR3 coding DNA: TGTGCCAGCCAACGGGGATCCTACTTC. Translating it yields CASQRGSYF.

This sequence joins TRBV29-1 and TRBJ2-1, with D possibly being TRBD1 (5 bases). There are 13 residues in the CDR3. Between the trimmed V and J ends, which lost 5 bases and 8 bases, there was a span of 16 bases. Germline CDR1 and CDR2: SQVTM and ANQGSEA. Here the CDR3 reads CSVTDRRGDEQFF. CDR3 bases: TGCAGCGTTACAGACAGAAGAGGAGATGAGCAGTTCTTC.

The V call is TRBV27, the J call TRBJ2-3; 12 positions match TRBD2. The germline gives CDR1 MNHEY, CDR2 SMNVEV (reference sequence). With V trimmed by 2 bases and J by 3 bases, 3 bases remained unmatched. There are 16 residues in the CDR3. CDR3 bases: TGTGCCAGCAGTTTAAGAACTAGCGGGAGGACAGATACGCAGTATTTT. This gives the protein CASSLRTSGRTDTQYF.

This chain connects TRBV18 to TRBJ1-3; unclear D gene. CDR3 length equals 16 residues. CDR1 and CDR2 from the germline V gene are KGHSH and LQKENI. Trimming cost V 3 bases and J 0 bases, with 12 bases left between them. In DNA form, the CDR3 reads TGTGCCAGCTCACCCATTTCTACCACCTCTGGAAACACCATATATTTT. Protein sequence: CASSPISTTSGNTIYF.

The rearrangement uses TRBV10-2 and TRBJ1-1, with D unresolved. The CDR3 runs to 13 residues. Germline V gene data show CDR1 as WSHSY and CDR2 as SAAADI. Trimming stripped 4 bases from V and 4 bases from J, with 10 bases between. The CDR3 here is CASSVGLGTEAFF. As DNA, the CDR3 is TGCGCCAGCAGTGTCGGGTTGGGCACTGAAGCTTTCTTT.

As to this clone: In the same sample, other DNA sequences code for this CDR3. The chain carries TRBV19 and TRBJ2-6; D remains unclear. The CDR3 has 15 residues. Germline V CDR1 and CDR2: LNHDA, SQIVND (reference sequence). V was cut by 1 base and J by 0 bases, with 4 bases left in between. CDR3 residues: CASSIAASGANVLTF. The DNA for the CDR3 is TGTGCCAGTAGTATAGCCGCCTCTGGGGCCAACGTCCTGACTTTC.

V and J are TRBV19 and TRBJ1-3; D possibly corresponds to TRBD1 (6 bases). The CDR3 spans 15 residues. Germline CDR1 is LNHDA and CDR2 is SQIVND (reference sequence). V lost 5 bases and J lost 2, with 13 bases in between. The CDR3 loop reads CASSPTSGAGNTIYF. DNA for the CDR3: TGTGCCAGTAGTCCGACGTCAGGGGCTGGAAACACCATATATTTT.

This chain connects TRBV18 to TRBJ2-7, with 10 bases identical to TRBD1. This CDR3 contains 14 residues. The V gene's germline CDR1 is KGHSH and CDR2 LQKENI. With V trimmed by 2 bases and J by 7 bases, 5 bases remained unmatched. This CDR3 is CASSPGTGDLEQYF. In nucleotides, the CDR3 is TGTGCCAGCTCACCAGGGACAGGGGACTTGGAGCAGTACTTC.

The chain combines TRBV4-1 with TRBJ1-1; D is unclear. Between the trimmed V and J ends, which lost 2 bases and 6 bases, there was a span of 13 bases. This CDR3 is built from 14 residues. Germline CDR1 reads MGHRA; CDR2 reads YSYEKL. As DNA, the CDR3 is TGCGCCAGCAGCCAACCCCTCAGAGAGGCTGAAGCTTTCTTT. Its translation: CASSQPLREAEAFF.

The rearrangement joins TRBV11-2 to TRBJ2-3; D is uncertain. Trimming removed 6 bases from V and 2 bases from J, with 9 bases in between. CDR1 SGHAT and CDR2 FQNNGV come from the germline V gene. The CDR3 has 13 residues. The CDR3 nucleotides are TGTGCCAGCAGACCTCTAATCACAGATACGCAGTATTTT. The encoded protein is CASRPLITDTQYF.

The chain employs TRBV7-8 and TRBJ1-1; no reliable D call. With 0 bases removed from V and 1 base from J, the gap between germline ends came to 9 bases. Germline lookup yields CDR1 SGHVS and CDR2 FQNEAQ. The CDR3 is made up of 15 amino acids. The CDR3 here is CASSLATHGNTEAFF. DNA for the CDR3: TGTGCCAGCAGCTTAGCCACACACGGGAACACTGAAGCTTTCTTT.

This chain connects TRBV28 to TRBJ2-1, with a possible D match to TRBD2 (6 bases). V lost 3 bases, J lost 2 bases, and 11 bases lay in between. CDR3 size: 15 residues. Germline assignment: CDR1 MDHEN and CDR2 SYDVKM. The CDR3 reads CASSFASGPYNEQFF. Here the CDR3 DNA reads TGTGCCAGCAGTTTCGCCAGCGGGCCCTACAATGAGCAGTTCTTC.

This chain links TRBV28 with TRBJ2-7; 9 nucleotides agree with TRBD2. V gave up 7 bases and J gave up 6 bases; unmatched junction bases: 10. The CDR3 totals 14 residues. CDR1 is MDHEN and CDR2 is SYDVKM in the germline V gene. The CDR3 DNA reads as TGTGCCAGCACCAAAAGTGGACTAGCGTTCGAGCAGTACTTC. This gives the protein CASTKSGLAFEQYF.